The 2 T cell receptor beta chains below all came from one sample that was sequenced in a study of T cells in Graves' hyperthyroidism and ophthalmopathy (dated by TCRdb to between 2019 and 2020). Library preparation used multiplex PCR. The instrument given in TCRdb is Illumina HiSeq 2000. The TCR beta CDR3 regions were amplified from RNA transcripts. The first round of RT-PCR for the TCR CDR3 was performed with the HTBI primer set and the Qiagen OneStep RT-PCR kit. TCRdb reanalyzed the raw reads on its own, using fastp at Q25 for trimming and MiXCR for clone calling, and kept in-frame beta chains. Rows are unified per CDR3 protein, each entry keeping the most common DNA and genes. This sample gives around 500,000 distinct CDR3 sequences in total; about 14% of them show up just once. Together, the top ten hold more than 11% of the sample. The sample comprised blood. These TCRs come from a woman in her thirties or forties with Graves' hyperthyroidism.

This clonotype was observed a handful of times. The chain combines TRBV20-1 with TRBJ1-4; D not certain. V lost 4 bases to trimming and J lost 8 bases, with 14 bases between them. The CDR3 loop spans 13 amino acids. Germline V gene data show CDR1 as DFQATT and CDR2 as SNEGSKA (reference sequence). The DNA for the CDR3 is TGCAGTGCTAACCCCAGCCCGGTGGAAAAACTGTTTTTT. Its translation: CSANPSPVEKLFF.

This clonotype was recorded at least ten times. This chain connects TRBV2 to TRBJ2-1, with D unresolved. This CDR3 contains 16 residues. The V gene's germline CDR1 is SNHLY and CDR2 FYNNEI. Trimming removed 0 bases from V and 7 bases from J, with 16 bases in between. CDR3: CASSEAPPGTGNEQFF. The CDR3 nucleotides read TGTGCCAGCAGTGAAGCGCCTCCGGGCACGGGTAATGAGCAGTTCTTC.